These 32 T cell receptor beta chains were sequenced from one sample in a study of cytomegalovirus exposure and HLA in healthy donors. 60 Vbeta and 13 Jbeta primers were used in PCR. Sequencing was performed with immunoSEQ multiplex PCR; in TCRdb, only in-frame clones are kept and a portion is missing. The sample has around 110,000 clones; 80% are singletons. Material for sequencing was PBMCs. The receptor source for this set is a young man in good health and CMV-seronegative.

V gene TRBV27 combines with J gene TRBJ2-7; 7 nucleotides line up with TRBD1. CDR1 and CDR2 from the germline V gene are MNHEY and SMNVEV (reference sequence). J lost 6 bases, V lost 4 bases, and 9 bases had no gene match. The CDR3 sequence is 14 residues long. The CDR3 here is CASSYPGQTREQYF. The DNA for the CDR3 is TGTGCCAGCAGTTACCCGGGACAGACGCGCGAGCAGTACTTC.

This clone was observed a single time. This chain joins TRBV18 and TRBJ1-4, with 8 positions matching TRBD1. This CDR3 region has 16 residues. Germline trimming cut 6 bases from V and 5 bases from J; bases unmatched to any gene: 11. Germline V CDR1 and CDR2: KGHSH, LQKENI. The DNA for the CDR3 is TGTGCCAGCTCCCAAAATCCGACAGGGGCGAATGAAAAACTGTTTTTT. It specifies CASSQNPTGANEKLFF.

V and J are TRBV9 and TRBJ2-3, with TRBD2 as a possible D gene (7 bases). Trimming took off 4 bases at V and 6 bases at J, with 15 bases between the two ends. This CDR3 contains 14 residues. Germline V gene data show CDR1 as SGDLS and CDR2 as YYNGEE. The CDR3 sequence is CASSPQGTTDTQYF. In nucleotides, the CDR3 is TGTGCCAGCAGCCCTCAGGGGACTACCGATACGCAGTATTTT.

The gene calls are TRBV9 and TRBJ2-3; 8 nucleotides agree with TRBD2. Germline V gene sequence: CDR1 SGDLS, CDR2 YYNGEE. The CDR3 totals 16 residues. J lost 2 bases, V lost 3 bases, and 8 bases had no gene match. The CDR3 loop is CASSAGGAIITDTQYF. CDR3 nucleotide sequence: TGTGCCAGCAGCGCGGGGGGGGCTATCATCACAGATACGCAGTATTTT. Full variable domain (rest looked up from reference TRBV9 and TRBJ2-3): DSGVTQTPKHLITATGQRVTLRCSPRSGDLSVYWYQQSLDQGLQFLIQYYNGEERAKGNILERFSAQQFPDLHSELNLSSLELGDSALYFCASSAGGAIITDTQYFGPGTRLTVL.

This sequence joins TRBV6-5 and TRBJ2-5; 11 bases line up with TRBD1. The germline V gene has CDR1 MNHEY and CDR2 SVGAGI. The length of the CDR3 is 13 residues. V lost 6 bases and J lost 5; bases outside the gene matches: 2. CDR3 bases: TGTGCCAGCAGACGGGACAGGGGGGAGACCCAGTACTTC. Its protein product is CASRRDRGETQYF.

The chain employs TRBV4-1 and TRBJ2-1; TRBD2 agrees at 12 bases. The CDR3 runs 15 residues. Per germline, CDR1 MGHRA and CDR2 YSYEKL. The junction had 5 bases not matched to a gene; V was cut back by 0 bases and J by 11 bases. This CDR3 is CASSQESGLAGKQFF. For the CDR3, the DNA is TGCGCCAGCAGCCAAGAATCCGGACTAGCGGGGAAGCAGTTCTTC.

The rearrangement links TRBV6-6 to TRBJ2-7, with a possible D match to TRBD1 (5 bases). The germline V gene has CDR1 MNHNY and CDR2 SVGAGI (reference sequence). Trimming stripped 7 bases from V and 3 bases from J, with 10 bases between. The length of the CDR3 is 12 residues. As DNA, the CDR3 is TGTGCCAGCACCCGACAGAACTACGAGCAGTACTTC. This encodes CASTRQNYEQYF.

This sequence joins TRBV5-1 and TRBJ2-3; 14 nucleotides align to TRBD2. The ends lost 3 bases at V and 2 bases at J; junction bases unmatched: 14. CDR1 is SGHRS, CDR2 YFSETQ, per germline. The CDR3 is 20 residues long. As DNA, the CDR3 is TGCGCCAGCAGCTCCCGGACTAGCGGGGGGCCAGGCGGATCCACAGATACGCAGTATTTT. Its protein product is CASSSRTSGGPGGSTDTQYF.

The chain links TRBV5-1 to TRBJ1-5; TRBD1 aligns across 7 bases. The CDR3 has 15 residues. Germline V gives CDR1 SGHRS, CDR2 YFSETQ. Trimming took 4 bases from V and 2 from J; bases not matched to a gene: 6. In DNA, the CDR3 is TGCGCCAGCAGCCCACAGGGGTCGGGCAATCAGCCCCAGCATTTT. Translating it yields CASSPQGSGNQPQHF.

CDR3 bases: TGCGCCAGCAGCCCCCGTCGGTGGGGCCGCTCCTACAATGAGCAGTTCTTC. This encodes CASSPRRWGRSYNEQFF. V is TRBV5-1 and J is TRBJ2-1, with D possibly being TRBD1 (5 bases). Germline loops: CDR1 SGHRS, CDR2 YFSETQ. Trimming removed 4 bases at V and 0 bases at J, with 17 bases between. This CDR3 is built from 17 residues.

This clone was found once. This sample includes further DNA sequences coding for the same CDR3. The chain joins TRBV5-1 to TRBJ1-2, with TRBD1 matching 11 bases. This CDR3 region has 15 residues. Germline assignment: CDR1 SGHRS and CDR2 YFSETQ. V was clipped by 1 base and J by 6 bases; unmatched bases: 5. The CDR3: CASSLPGQGAHGYTF. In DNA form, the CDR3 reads TGCGCCAGCAGCTTGCCCGGACAGGGGGCCCATGGCTACACCTTC.

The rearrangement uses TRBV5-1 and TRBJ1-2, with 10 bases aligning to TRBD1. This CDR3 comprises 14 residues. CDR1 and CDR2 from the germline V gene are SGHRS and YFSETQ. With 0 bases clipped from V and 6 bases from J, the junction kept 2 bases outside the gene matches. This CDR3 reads CASSLEGQGHGYTF. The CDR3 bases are TGCGCCAGCAGCTTGGAGGGACAGGGGCATGGCTACACCTTC.

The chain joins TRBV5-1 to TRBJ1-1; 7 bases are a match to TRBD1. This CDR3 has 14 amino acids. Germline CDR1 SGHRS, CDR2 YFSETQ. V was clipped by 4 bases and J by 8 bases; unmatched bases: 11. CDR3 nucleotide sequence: TGCGCCAGCAGCCTGGACAGGCTTAACATCGAAGCTTTCTTT. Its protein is CASSLDRLNIEAFF.

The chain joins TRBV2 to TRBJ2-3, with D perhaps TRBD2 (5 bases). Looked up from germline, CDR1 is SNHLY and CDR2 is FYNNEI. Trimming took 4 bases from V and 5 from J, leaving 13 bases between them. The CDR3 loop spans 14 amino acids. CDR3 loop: CASSVEGGEDTQYF. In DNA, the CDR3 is TGTGCCAGCAGTGTAGAGGGTGGGGAAGATACGCAGTATTTT.

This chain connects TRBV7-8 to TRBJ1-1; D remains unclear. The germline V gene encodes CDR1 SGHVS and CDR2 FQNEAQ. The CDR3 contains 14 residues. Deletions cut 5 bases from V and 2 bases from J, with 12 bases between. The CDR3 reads CASSRPTVNTEAFF. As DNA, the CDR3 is TGTGCCAGCAGCCGCCCCACAGTAAACACTGAAGCTTTCTTT.

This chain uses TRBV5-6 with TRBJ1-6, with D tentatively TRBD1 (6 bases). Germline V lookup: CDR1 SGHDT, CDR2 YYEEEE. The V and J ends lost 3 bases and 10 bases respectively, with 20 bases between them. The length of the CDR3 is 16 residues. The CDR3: CASSYWTDSIWSPLHF. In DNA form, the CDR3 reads TGTGCCAGCAGCTACTGGACAGATTCTATTTGGTCACCCCTCCACTTT.

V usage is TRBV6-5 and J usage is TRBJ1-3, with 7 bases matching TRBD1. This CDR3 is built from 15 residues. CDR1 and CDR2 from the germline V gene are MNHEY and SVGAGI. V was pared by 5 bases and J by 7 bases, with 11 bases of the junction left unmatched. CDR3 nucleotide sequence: TGTGCCAGCAGTGCCTCCGGGACAGAAGGGAACACCATATATTTT. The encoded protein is CASSASGTEGNTIYF.

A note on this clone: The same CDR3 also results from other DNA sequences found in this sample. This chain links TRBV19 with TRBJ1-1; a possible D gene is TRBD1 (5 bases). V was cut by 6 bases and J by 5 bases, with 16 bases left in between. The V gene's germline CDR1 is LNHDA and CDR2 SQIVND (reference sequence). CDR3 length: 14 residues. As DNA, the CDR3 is TGTGCCAGTAGCACCCGGCACGGGGGGACTGAAGCTTTCTTT. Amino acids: CASSTRHGGTEAFF.

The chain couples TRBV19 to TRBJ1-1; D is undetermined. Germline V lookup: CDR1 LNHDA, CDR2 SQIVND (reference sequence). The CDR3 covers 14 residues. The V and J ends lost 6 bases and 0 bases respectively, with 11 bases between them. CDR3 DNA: TGTGCCAGTAGGCAGGTCGTCATGAACACTGAAGCTTTCTTT. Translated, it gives CASRQVVMNTEAFF.

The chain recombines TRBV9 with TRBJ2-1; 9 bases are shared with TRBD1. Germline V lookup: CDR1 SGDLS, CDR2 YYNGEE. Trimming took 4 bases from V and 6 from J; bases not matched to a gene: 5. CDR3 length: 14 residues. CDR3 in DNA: TGTGCCAGCAGCACCAAGACAGGGGGCAATGAGCAGTTCTTC. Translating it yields CASSTKTGGNEQFF.

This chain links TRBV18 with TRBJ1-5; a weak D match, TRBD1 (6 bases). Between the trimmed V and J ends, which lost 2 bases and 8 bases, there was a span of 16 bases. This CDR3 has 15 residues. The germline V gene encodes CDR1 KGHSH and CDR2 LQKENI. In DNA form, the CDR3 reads TGTGCCAGCTCACCAAGAGATCAGGGGCTGGAGCCCCAGCATTTT. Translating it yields CASSPRDQGLEPQHF.

The CDR3 nucleotides are TGTGCCAGCAGTACCTCGGACAGTCGCACTGAAGCTTTCTTT. Its protein product is CASSTSDSRTEAFF. The chain has TRBV6-5 and TRBJ1-1, with D perhaps matching TRBD1 (6 bases). Germline V CDR1 and CDR2: MNHEY, SVGAGI. The CDR3 is 14 amino acids. Trimming took off 5 bases at V and 4 bases at J, with 14 bases between the two ends.

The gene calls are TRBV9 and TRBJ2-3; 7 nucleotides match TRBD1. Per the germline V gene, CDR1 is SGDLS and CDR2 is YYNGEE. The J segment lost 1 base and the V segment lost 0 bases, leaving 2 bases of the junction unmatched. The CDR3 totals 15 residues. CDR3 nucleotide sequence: TGTGCCAGCAGCGTAGGGACAGGTGGCACAGATACGCAGTATTTT. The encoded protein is CASSVGTGGTDTQYF. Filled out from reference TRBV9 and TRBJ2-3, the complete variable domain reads DSGVTQTPKHLITATGQRVTLRCSPRSGDLSVYWYQQSLDQGLQFLIQYYNGEERAKGNILERFSAQQFPDLHSELNLSSLELGDSALYFCASSVGTGGTDTQYFGPGTRLTVL.

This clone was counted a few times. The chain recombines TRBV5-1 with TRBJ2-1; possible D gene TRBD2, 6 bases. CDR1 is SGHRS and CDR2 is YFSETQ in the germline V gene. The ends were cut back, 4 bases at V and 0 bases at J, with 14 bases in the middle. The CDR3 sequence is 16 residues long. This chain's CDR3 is CASSPLAVRSYNEQFF. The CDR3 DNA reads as TGCGCCAGCAGCCCATTAGCGGTCCGCTCCTACAATGAGCAGTTCTTC.

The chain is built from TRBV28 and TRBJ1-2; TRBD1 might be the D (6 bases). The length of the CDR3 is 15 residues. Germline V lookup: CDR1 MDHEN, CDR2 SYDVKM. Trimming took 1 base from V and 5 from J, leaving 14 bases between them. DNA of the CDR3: TGTGCCAGCAGTTTATTGGGGGCGCGAGGATATGGCTACACCTTC. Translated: CASSLLGARGYGYTF.

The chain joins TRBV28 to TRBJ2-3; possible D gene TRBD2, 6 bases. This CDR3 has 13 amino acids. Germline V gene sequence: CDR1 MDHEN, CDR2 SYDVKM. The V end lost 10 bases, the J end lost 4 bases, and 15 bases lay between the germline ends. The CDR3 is CATLARRPDTQYF. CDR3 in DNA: TGTGCCACTCTAGCGCGGCGCCCAGATACGCAGTATTTT.

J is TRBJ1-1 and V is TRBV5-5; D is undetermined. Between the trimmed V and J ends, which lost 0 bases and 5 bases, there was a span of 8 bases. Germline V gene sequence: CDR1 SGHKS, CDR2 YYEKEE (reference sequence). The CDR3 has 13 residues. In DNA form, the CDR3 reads TGTGCCAGCAGCTTGGTGGGGAGGACTGAAGCTTTCTTT. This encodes CASSLVGRTEAFF.

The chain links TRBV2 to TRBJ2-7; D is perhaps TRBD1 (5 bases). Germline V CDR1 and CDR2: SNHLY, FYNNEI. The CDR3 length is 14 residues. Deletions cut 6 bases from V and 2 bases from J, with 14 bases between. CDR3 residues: CASRADSYPYEQYF. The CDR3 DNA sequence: TGTGCCAGCAGGGCTGACAGCTACCCCTACGAGCAGTACTTC.

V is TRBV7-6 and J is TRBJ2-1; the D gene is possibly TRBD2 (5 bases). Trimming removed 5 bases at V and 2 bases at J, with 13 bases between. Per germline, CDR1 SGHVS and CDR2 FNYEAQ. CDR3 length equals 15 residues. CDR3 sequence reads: CASSVGLPAYNEQFF. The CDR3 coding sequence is TGTGCCAGCAGCGTCGGACTCCCCGCCTACAATGAGCAGTTCTTC. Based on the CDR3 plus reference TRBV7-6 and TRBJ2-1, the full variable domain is GAGVSQSPRYKVTKRGQDVALRCDPISGHVSLYWYRQALGQGPEFLTYFNYEAQQDKSGLPNDRFSAERPEGSISTLTIQRTEQRDSAMYRCASSVGLPAYNEQFFGPGTRLTVL.

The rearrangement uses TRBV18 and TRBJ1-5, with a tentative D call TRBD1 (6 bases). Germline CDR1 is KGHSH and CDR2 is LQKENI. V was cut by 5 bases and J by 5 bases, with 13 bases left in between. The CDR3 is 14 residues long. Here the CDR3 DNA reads TGTGCCAGCTCATTCAGGGGTCCGGATCAGCCCCAGCATTTT. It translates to CASSFRGPDQPQHF.

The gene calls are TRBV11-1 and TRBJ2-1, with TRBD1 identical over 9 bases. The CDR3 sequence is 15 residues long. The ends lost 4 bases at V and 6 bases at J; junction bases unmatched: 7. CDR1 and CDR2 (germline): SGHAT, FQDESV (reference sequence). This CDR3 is CASSCPGQGLNEQFF. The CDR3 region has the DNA TGTGCCAGCAGCTGCCCCGGACAGGGGCTCAATGAGCAGTTCTTC.

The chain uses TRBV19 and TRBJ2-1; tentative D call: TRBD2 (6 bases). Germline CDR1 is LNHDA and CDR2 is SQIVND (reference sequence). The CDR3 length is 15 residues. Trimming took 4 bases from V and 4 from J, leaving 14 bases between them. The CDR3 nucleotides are TGTGCCAGTAGTAGGATGGGACTTAGTTACAATGAGCAGTTCTTC. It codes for CASSRMGLSYNEQFF.